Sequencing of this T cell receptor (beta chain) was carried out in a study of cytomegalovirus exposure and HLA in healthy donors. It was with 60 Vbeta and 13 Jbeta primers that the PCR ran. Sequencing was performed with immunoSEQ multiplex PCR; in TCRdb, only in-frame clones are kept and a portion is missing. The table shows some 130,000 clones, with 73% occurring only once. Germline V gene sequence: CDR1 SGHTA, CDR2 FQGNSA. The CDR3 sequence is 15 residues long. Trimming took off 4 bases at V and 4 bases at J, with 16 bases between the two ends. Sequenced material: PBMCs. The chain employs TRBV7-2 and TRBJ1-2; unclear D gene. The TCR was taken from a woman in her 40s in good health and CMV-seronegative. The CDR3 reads CASSSSGMVLYGYTF. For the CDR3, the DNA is TGTGCCAGCAGCTCGTCCGGGATGGTCCTCTATGGCTACACCTTC.